The T cell receptor beta chain under discussion was sequenced for a study of cytotoxic CD8 clonotypes in ibrutinib-treated CLL. Whole-study results and caveats: Measured clonality at baseline was greater than in age-matched healthy donors and tracked with circulating CD8+ T-cell counts.

This clone came up many times. Its antigen is unidentified. This sample includes further DNA sequences coding for the same CDR3. J gave up 4 bases and V 5 bases, and 8 bases lay outside the gene matches. The CDR3 is 14 amino acids. Germline V gene data show CDR1 as SGHTA and CDR2 as FQGNSA. Method: immunoSEQ multiplex PCR; TCRdb's copy keeps in-frame clones and lacks some. Among roughly 63,000 clones, less than 60% were seen once, and the ten largest hold over 12%. The source of this sequence is a human donor with chronic lymphocytic leukemia. The sample in question was PBMCs, obtained after 12 months of ibrutinib treatment. This chain joins TRBV7-2 and TRBJ2-7, with 7 bases identical to TRBD1. The chain's CDR3 is CASSPSAGGYEQYF. As DNA, the CDR3 is TGTGCCAGCAGCCCCAGTGCAGGGGGATACGAGCAGTACTTC.